A selection of T cell receptor beta chains follows, all from one sample in a study of long-term antiretroviral therapy in people with HIV. TCRdb's table, derived via immunoSEQ multiplex PCR, lists solely in-frame clones and lacks some. The table shows some 21,000 clones, with 82% occurring only once. The sample was unsorted PBMCs, taken 0.3 years after starting antiretroviral therapy. Receptors were obtained from a man aged 50 to 60 with HIV. CDR3s include the opening cysteine and the closing phenylalanine or tryptophan. D genes are given only for firm matches. Part of the rows lack a size; the others show once, few, many or a class for expanded clones.

V: TRBV7-3
J: TRBJ1-1
size: NA
D: NA
CDR3: CASSLVGDGEAFF
DNA: TGTGCCAGCAGCTTAGTAGGGGACGGTGAAGCTTTCTTT

V: TRBV11-2
J: TRBJ2-4
size: NA
D: NA
CDR3: CASSSYWGAKNIQYF
DNA: TGTGCCAGCAGCTCATACTGGGGGGCCAAAAACATTCAGTACTTC

V: TRBV9
J: TRBJ1-1
size: NA
D: NA
CDR3: CASSVDGDGAFF
DNA: TGTGCCAGCAGCGTAGATGGAGACGGGGCTTTCTTT

V: TRBV20-1
J: TRBJ1-2
size: NA
D: NA
CDR3: CSAMTEYGYTF
DNA: TGCAGTGCTATGACAGAATATGGCTACACCTTC

V: TRBV5-1
J: TRBJ2-1
size: NA
D: NA
CDR3: CASSSVDGWIYNEQFF
DNA: TGCGCCAGCAGCTCGGTGGACGGATGGATTTACAATGAGCAGTTCTTC

V: TRBV27
J: TRBJ2-7
size: NA
D: NA
CDR3: CASSSGLTPVYEQYF
DNA: TGTGCCAGCAGTTCCGGGCTCACTCCCGTCTACGAGCAGTACTTC

V: TRBV11-2
J: TRBJ2-7
size: NA
D: TRBD2
CDR3: CASSLDRLAGWYF
DNA: TGTGCCAGCAGCTTAGATAGGCTAGCGGGGTGGTACTTC

V: TRBV6-1
J: TRBJ1-1
size: NA
D: TRBD1
CDR3: CASSETGARTEAFF
DNA: TGTGCCAGCAGTGAGACAGGGGCGAGGACTGAAGCTTTCTTT

V: TRBV5-1
J: TRBJ1-4
size: NA
D: TRBD1
CDR3: CASSLADRVSEKLFF
DNA: TGCGCCAGCAGCTTGGCCGACAGGGTCAGCGAAAAACTGTTTTTT

V: TRBV28
J: TRBJ1-1
size: NA
D: TRBD1
CDR3: CASRRTGISEAFF
DNA: TGTGCCAGCAGGAGGACAGGGATATCTGAAGCTTTCTTT

V: TRBV28
J: TRBJ1-1
size: NA
D: NA
CDR3: CASIWSGAGTEAFF
DNA: TGTGCCAGCATTTGGTCGGGTGCCGGCACTGAAGCTTTCTTT

V: TRBV7-2
J: TRBJ2-6
size: NA
D: NA
CDR3: CASSLGHGANVLTF
DNA: TGTGCCAGCAGCCTCGGACACGGGGCCAACGTCCTGACTTTC

V: TRBV6-5
J: TRBJ1-1
size: NA
D: NA
CDR3: CASSRETNTEAFF
DNA: TGTGCCAGCAGTCGGGAAACGAACACTGAAGCTTTCTTT

V: TRBV10-1
J: TRBJ2-1
size: NA
D: TRBD2
CDR3: CASHHSGRVNNEQFF
DNA: TGCGCCAGCCATCATAGCGGGAGGGTCAACAATGAGCAGTTCTTC

V: TRBV9
J: TRBJ1-1
size: NA
D: NA
CDR3: CASTKTGVNTEAFF
DNA: TGTGCCAGCACCAAAACCGGGGTGAACACTGAAGCTTTCTTT

V: TRBV4-1
J: TRBJ1-5
size: few
D: TRBD1
CDR3: CASSRTGSEPQHF
DNA: TGCGCCAGCAGCCGGACAGGGTCTGAGCCCCAGCATTTT

V: TRBV7-9
J: TRBJ1-2
size: few
D: NA
CDR3: CASSRALEGYTF
DNA: TGTGCCAGCAGCCGGGCCCTAGAGGGCTACACCTTC

V: TRBV18
J: TRBJ1-5
size: NA
D: NA
CDR3: CASSRTANSNQPQHF
DNA: TGTGCCAGCTCTCGGACGGCTAATAGCAATCAGCCCCAGCATTTT

V: TRBV2
J: TRBJ2-3
size: NA
D: TRBD2
CDR3: CASSFMGLAGTDTQYF
DNA: TGTGCCAGCAGCTTTATGGGACTAGCAGGCACAGATACGCAGTATTTT

V: TRBV11-2
J: TRBJ2-3
size: once
D: NA
CDR3: CASSSETESDTQYF
DNA: TGTGCCAGCAGCTCCGAGACAGAGTCCGATACGCAGTATTTT

V: TRBV27
J: TRBJ1-5
size: NA
D: NA
CDR3: CASSFHSNQPQHF
DNA: TGTGCCAGCAGTTTTCATAGCAATCAGCCCCAGCATTTT

V: TRBV28
J: TRBJ2-5
size: NA
D: TRBD1
CDR3: CAAMGQGSGQETQYF
DNA: TGTGCCGCCATGGGACAGGGGTCTGGCCAAGAGACCCAGTACTTC

V: TRBV4-3
J: TRBJ1-2
size: once
D: TRBD1
CDR3: CASSPDRGRNGYTF
DNA: TGCGCCAGCAGCCCGGACAGGGGACGGAATGGCTACACCTTC

V: TRBV10-3
J: TRBJ2-2
size: NA
D: NA
CDR3: CAISGGTERELFF
DNA: TGTGCCATCAGTGGAGGGACGGAGAGGGAGCTGTTTTTT

V: TRBV9
J: TRBJ1-2
size: NA
D: NA
CDR3: CASSLMGGYTF
DNA: TGTGCCAGCAGCCTGATGGGGGGCTACACCTTC

V: TRBV9
J: TRBJ2-7
size: NA
D: TRBD2
CDR3: CASSVGGILAGDYYEQYF
DNA: TGTGCCAGCAGCGTAGGGGGGATTCTAGCGGGAGATTACTACGAGCAGTACTTC

V: TRBV12-5
J: TRBJ1-2
size: once
D: TRBD1
CDR3: CASGFAPGTGKGGYTF
DNA: TGTGCTAGTGGTTTCGCCCCCGGGACAGGGAAGGGAGGCTACACCTTC

V: TRBV7-9
J: TRBJ2-7
size: NA
D: NA
CDR3: CASSPIHEQYF
DNA: TGTGCCAGCAGCCCAATACACGAGCAGTACTTC

V: TRBV27
J: TRBJ2-7
size: NA
D: NA
CDR3: CASSWAETYEQYF
DNA: TGTGCCAGCAGTTGGGCGGAGACCTACGAGCAGTACTTC

V: TRBV10-3
J: TRBJ1-1
size: NA
D: TRBD1
CDR3: CAISDGQGGEAFF
DNA: TGTGCCATCAGCGACGGACAGGGGGGTGAAGCTTTCTTT

V: TRBV27
J: TRBJ1-5
size: once
D: NA
CDR3: CASSFANQPQHF
DNA: TGTGCCAGCAGTTTCGCCAATCAGCCCCAGCATTTT

V: TRBV5-1
J: TRBJ2-1
size: NA
D: NA
CDR3: CASSSLMDNEQFF
DNA: TGCGCCAGCAGCTCTCTTATGGACAATGAGCAGTTCTTC

V: TRBV11-3
J: TRBJ2-2
size: once
D: NA
CDR3: CASSSNTGELFF
DNA: TGTGCCAGCAGCTCGAACACCGGGGAGCTGTTTTTT

V: TRBV7-9
J: TRBJ2-3
size: NA
D: NA
CDR3: CASSPITDTQYF
DNA: TGTGCCAGCAGCCCGATCACAGATACGCAGTATTTT

V: TRBV30
J: TRBJ1-1
size: NA
D: TRBD1
CDR3: CAWSTGVIMNTEAFF
DNA: TGTGCCTGGAGTACAGGGGTCATTATGAACACTGAAGCTTTCTTT

V: TRBV6-4
J: TRBJ1-2
size: NA
D: NA
CDR3: CASRRDTGSYGYTF
DNA: TGTGCCAGCAGACGGGACACAGGATCCTATGGCTACACCTTC

V: TRBV28
J: TRBJ1-5
size: NA
D: NA
CDR3: CASSLVGGQPQHF
DNA: TGTGCCAGCAGTTTAGTGGGAGGTCAGCCCCAGCATTTT

V: TRBV30
J: TRBJ2-1
size: NA
D: TRBD1
CDR3: CAWSLGQGLSDEQFF
DNA: TGTGCCTGGAGTTTAGGACAGGGATTAAGCGATGAGCAGTTCTTC

V: TRBV6-1
J: TRBJ2-1
size: NA
D: TRBD1
CDR3: CASTLGGVGPDEQFF
DNA: TGTGCCAGCACCCTAGGGGGCGTCGGGCCCGATGAGCAGTTCTTC

V: TRBV28
J: TRBJ1-4
size: NA
D: NA
CDR3: CASSSARGKLFF
DNA: TGTGCCAGCAGTTCCGCACGGGGAAAACTGTTTTTT

V: TRBV9
J: TRBJ2-4
size: NA
D: NA
CDR3: CASSVGPRGTLAKNIQYF
DNA: TGTGCCAGCAGCGTAGGGCCTAGAGGAACCCTAGCCAAAAACATTCAGTACTTC

V: TRBV27
J: TRBJ2-7
size: NA
D: TRBD2
CDR3: CASRVRTPGGYEQYF
DNA: TGTGCCAGCAGGGTAAGGACACCGGGGGGTTACGAGCAGTACTTC

V: TRBV6-5
J: TRBJ1-1
size: NA
D: NA
CDR3: CASSSNTEAFF
DNA: TGTGCCAGCAGTTCGAACACTGAAGCTTTCTTT

V: TRBV7-2
J: TRBJ1-4
size: NA
D: NA
CDR3: CASSPLHRVREKLFF
DNA: TGTGCCAGCAGCCCCTTACACAGGGTGAGGGAAAAACTGTTTTTT

V: TRBV6-6
J: TRBJ2-7
size: NA
D: NA
CDR3: CASTAGSYEQYF
DNA: TGTGCCAGCACCGCGGGAAGCTACGAGCAGTACTTC

V: TRBV4-3
J: TRBJ1-2
size: NA
D: TRBD1
CDR3: CASSRGGQLYGYTF
DNA: TGCGCCAGCAGCCGGGGGGGACAGCTTTATGGCTACACCTTC

V: TRBV4-3
J: TRBJ1-2
size: large
D: TRBD1
CDR3: CASSQGQGEYYGYTF
DNA: TGCGCCAGCAGCCAAGGACAGGGGGAGTACTATGGCTACACCTTC

V: TRBV4-3
J: TRBJ1-1
size: NA
D: NA
CDR3: CASSPWLGKPEAFF
DNA: TGCGCCAGCAGCCCATGGCTGGGGAAGCCTGAAGCTTTCTTT